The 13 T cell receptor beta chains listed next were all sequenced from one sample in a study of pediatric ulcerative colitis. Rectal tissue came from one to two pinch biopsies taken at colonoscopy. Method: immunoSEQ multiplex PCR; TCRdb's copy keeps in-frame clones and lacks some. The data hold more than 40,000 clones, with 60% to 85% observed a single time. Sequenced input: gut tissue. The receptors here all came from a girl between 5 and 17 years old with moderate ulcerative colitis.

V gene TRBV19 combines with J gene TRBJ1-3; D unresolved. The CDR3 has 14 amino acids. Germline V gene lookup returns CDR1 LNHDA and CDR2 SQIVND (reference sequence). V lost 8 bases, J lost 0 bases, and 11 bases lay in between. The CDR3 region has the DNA TGTGCCAGTGCAACGATGGACTCTGGAAACACCATATATTTT. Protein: CASATMDSGNTIYF.

CDR3 in amino acids: CASSLAWGPYNEQFF. The CDR3 bases are TGTGCCAGCAGCTTAGCGTGGGGGCCCTACAATGAGCAGTTCTTC. V is TRBV7-2 and J is TRBJ2-1; a weak D match, TRBD1 (6 bases). Germline V gene sequence: CDR1 SGHTA, CDR2 FQGNSA. The CDR3 contains 15 residues. V lost 0 bases and J lost 2, with 8 bases in between.

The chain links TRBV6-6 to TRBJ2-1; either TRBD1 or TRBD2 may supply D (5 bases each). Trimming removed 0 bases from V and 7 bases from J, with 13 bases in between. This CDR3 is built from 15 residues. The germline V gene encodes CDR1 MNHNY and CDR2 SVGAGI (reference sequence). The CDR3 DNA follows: TGTGCCAGCAGTTACTCGGGGGATAGAAGTAATGAGCAGTTCTTC. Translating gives CASSYSGDRSNEQFF.

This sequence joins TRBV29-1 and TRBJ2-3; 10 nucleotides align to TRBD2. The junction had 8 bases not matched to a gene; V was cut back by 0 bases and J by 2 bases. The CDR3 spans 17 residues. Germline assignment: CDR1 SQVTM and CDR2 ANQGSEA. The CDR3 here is CSVEDLRLAGATDTQYF. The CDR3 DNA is TGCAGCGTTGAAGATCTGAGGCTAGCGGGGGCCACAGATACGCAGTATTTT.

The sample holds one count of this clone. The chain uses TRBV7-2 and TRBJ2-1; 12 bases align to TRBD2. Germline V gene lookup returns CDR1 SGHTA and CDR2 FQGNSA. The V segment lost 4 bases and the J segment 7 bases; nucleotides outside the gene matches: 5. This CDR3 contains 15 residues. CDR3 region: CASSSGLAGFNEQFF. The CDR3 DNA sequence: TGTGCCAGCAGCTCCGGACTAGCGGGATTTAATGAGCAGTTCTTC.

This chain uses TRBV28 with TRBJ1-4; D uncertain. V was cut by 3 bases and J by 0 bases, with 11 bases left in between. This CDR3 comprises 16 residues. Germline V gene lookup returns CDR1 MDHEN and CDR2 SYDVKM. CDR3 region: CASSLVQTTTNEKLFF. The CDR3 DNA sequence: TGTGCCAGCAGTTTGGTACAGACCACAACTAATGAAAAACTGTTTTTT. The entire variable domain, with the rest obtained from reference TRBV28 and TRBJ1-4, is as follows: DVKVTQSSRYLVKRTGEKVFLECVQDMDHENMFWYRQDPGLGLRLIYFSYDVKMKEKGDIPEGYSVSREKKERFSLILESASTNQTSMYLCASSLVQTTTNEKLFFGSGTQLSVL.

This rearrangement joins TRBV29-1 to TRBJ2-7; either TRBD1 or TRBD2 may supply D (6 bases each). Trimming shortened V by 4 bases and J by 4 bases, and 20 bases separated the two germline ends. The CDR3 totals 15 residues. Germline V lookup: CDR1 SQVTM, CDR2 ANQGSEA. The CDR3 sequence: CSVGGAELETYEQYF. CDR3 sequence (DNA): TGCAGCGTTGGGGGGGCCGAACTAGAGACTTACGAGCAGTACTTC.

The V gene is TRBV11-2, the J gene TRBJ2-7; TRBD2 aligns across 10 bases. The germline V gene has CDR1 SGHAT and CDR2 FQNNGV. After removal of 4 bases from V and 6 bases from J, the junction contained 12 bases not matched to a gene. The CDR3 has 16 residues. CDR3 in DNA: TGTGCCAGCAGCTCCGTCCCGGGACTAGCGCTTGCCGAGCAGTACTTC. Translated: CASSSVPGLALAEQYF.

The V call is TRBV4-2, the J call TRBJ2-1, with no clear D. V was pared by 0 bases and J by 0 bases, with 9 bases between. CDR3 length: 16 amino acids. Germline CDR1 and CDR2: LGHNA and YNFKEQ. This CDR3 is CASSQDEDPSYNEQFF. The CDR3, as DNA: TGTGCCAGCAGCCAAGATGAGGACCCCTCCTACAATGAGCAGTTCTTC.

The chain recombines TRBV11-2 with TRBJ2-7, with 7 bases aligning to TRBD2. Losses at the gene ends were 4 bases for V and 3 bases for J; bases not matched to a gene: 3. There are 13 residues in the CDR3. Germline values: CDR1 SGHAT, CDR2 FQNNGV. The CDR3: CASSSWGGYEQYF. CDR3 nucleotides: TGTGCCAGCAGCTCCTGGGGGGGCTACGAGCAGTACTTC. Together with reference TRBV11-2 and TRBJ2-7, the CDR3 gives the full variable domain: EAGVAQSPRYKIIEKRQSVAFWCNPISGHATLYWYQQILGQGPKLLIQFQNNGVVDDSQLPKDRFSAERLKGVDSTLKIQPAKLEDSAVYLCASSSWGGYEQYFGPGTRLTVT.

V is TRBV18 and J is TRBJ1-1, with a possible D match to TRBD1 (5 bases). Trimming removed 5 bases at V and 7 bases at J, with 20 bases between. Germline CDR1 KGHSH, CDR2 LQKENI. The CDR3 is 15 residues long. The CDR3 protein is CASSSGSIRVNEAFF. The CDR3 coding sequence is TGTGCCAGCTCATCGGGGTCAATCAGGGTGAATGAAGCTTTCTTT. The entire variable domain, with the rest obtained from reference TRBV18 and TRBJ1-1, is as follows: NAGVMQNPRHLVRRRGQEARLRCSPMKGHSHVYWYRQLPEEGLKFMVYLQKENIIDESGMPKERFSAEFPKEGPSILRIQQVVRGDSAAYFCASSSGSIRVNEAFFGQGTRLTVV.

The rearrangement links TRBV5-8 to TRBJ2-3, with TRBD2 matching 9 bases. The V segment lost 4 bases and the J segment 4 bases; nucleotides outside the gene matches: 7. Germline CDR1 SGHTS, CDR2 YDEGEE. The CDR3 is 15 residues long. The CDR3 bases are TGTGCCAGCAGCCATGGGCGGGGGGGCGCAGATACGCAGTATTTT. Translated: CASSHGRGGADTQYF.

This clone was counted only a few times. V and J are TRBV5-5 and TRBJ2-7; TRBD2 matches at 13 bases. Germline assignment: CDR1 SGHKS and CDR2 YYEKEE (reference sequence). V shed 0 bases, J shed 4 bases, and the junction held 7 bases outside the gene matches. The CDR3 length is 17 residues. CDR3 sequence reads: CASSLAELAGGFYEQYF. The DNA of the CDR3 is TGTGCCAGCAGCTTGGCCGAACTAGCGGGAGGGTTTTACGAGCAGTACTTC.